The T cell receptor (beta chain) described here comes from a study of shared clonotypes between healthy human individuals. Broader study findings: Clonotype sharing across a few donors was observed for 4% to 6.5% of naive CD4 clonotypes.

Over several immunoSEQ plates, each subset's genomic DNA was distributed in even portions. When replicate PCRs were run on sorted subsets, they used 200 to 250 ng DNA, about 30,000 T cell genomes. Some clones are missing from TCRdb's copy, which holds only in-frame ones; the method was immunoSEQ multiplex PCR. This table has about 2.1 million clones, 93% appearing once. About this clone itself: The antigen remains undetermined. The same CDR3 arises from other DNA sequences in this sample as well.

Naive CD8 cells, CD45RO-negative and positively selected for CCR7, excluded terminally differentiated effector memory CD45RA+ cells. The clonotype was recovered from a man aged 18 to 29 in good health. Some clones in this sample may be carry-over from other donors' samples. Sequencing input: naive CD8+ T cells from PBMCs.

CDR3 nucleotide sequence: TGCGCCAGCAGCCAAGAAAGGGGATCCGAGCAGTACTTC. Protein: CASSQERGSEQYF. The rearrangement joins TRBV4-1 to TRBJ2-7, with D possibly being TRBD1 (5 bases). The CDR3 extends over 13 amino acids. Germline V gene sequence: CDR1 MGHRA, CDR2 YSYEKL. The V end lost 0 bases, the J end lost 6 bases, and 9 bases lay between the germline ends.